This note documents a single T cell receptor (beta chain) sequence. This record comes from a study of OX40 agonist ivuxolimab in advanced cancers. Sequencing was performed with immunoSEQ multiplex PCR; in TCRdb, only in-frame clones are kept and a portion is missing. This table has more than 65,000 clones, 84% appearing once. J gave up 5 bases and V 1 base, and 7 bases lay outside the gene matches. CDR3 length: 15 amino acids. The germline V gene has CDR1 SGHNT and CDR2 YYREEE (reference sequence). This TCR came from an adult with an advanced solid tumor such as melanoma, head and neck, liver or kidney cancer. V usage is TRBV5-4 and J usage is TRBJ1-2, with 8 bases identical to TRBD1. The specimen comprised CD4+ or CD8+ T cells sorted from blood, sampled in a trial of the OX40 agonist ivuxolimab. The CDR3 nucleotides are TGTGCCAGCAGCTTGCTGGCAGGGGGCCGGTATGGCTACACCTTC. This codes for CASSLLAGGRYGYTF.